These 3 T cell receptor beta chains came from one sample sequenced in a study of T cells in women clearing cervical HPV infection. Sequencing was performed with immunoSEQ multiplex PCR; in TCRdb, only in-frame clones are kept and a portion is missing. The sample includes about 39,000 clones. The sequenced sample was blood buffy coat. Receptor source: a woman between 18 and 70 years old with a cervical HPV16 infection that either progressed to CIN3+ or cleared (not recorded which).

Of note for this clone: The read ends 3 residues early relative to the CDR3; the germline J gene fills the gap. The V gene is TRBV7-8, the J gene TRBJ1-1, with 9 bases aligning to TRBD1. The CDR3 covers 16 residues. From germline, CDR1 is SGHVS and CDR2 FQNEAQ. With 0 bases clipped from V and 3 bases from J, the junction kept 5 bases outside the gene matches. The covered CDR3 bases are TGTGCCAGCAGCTTAGCGTCCGGACAGGGGTACACTGAA. Protein sequence: CASSLASGQGYTE. The CDR3 reads in full as CASSLASGQGYTEAFF.

Concerning this clone: The read is 3 residues too short to cover the CDR3 end, so that end is filled in from the germline J gene. The V gene is TRBV4-1, the J gene TRBJ2-7; 8 bases fit TRBD1. V shed 1 base, J shed 3 bases, and the junction held 5 bases outside the gene matches. The CDR3 is 15 amino acids. Germline loops: CDR1 MGHRA, CDR2 YSYEKL. CDR3 DNA (partial): TGCGCCAGCAGCCAAGCCCGGACAGGGATCTACGAG. Translation gives CASSQARTGIYE. The CDR3 as a whole reads CASSQARTGIYEQYF.

As concerns this clone: Read sequence stops 3 residues before the CDR3 end, and the germline J gene provides the missing end. The chain links TRBV19 to TRBJ2-3, with 7 bases matching TRBD1. V lost 7 bases to trimming and J lost 3 bases; unmatched junction nucleotides: 10. This CDR3 comprises 15 residues. Germline V CDR1 and CDR2: LNHDA, SQIVND (reference sequence). The sequenced part of the CDR3 DNA is TGTGCCAGTAACCCCGGGGACAGTAGTACAGATACG. It codes for CASNPGDSSTDT. The CDR3 reads in full as CASNPGDSSTDTQYF. The full variable domain, in which reference TRBV19 and TRBJ2-3 provide the parts outside the CDR3, is DGGITQSPKYLFRKEGQNVTLSCEQNLNHDAMYWYRQDPGQGLRLIYYSQIVNDFQKGDIAEGYSVSREKKESFPLTVTSAQKNPTAFYLCASNPGDSSTDTQYFGPGTRLTVL.